These T cell receptor beta chains were read from a single sample in a study of blood T cell repertoires in COVID-19. Sequenced by immunoSEQ multiplex PCR; TCRdb stores in-frame clones only, minus some. The sample includes fewer than 250,000 clones, about 90% of them seen just once. Sequenced material: PBMCs or T cells enriched from blood (not recorded which). The receptors were sampled from a man aged 45-65 years who had been exposed to COVID-19. Both conserved end residues are part of each CDR3. D genes are given only for firm matches. The size entry is marked missing in some rows and otherwise reads once, few, many or a size class.

D gene	V gene	J gene	clone size	CDR3 DNA	CDR3 protein
-	TRBV7-3	TRBJ1-1	-	TGTGCCAGCAGCTTAAACGGGGTCAAGAACACTGAAGCTTTCTTT	CASSLNGVKNTEAFF
TRBD2	TRBV5-1	TRBJ2-3	-	TGCGCCAGCAGTTTCTTAGCGGGAGCAGGTTCAGATACGCAGTATTTT	CASSFLAGAGSDTQYF
-	TRBV7-9	TRBJ2-1	-	TGTGCCAGCAGCTTAGCCGGGACTGGTAATGAGCAGTTCTTC	CASSLAGTGNEQFF
-	TRBV7-9	TRBJ1-1	-	TGTGCCAGCAGCTTTGCGGCCATCGATGAAGCTTTCTTT	CASSFAAIDEAFF
TRBD1	TRBV28	TRBJ1-4	-	TGTGCCAGCAGGACAGGGGACTTTGGGAGAGAAAAACTGTTTTTT	CASRTGDFGREKLFF
-	TRBV28	TRBJ1-1	-	TGTGCCAGCAGTTACGACAGATACACTGAAGCTTTCTTT	CASSYDRYTEAFF
-	TRBV12-1	TRBJ2-1	-	TGTGCCAGCAGCCGAATCGTAGCGGGAGTGTCCTACAATGAGCAGTTCTTC	CASSRIVAGVSYNEQFF
TRBD1	TRBV28	TRBJ1-1	-	TGTGCCAGCAGTTTCAGGGGGCGCTGGGCTTTCTTT	CASSFRGRWAFF
TRBD2	TRBV27	TRBJ2-3	-	TGTGCCAGCAGTCCCTGGACTAGCTCAGATACGCAGTATTTT	CASSPWTSSDTQYF
-	TRBV4-1	TRBJ2-5	-	TGCGCCAGCAGCCCCCCCGGGGGAGAAGAGACCCAGTACTTC	CASSPPGGEETQYF
TRBD1	TRBV2	TRBJ1-5	-	TGTGCCAGCAGGACCGGGACAGGGGTTTTTAGCAATCAGCCCCAGCATTTT	CASRTGTGVFSNQPQHF
-	TRBV24-1	TRBJ1-5	-	TGTGCCACCAGTGATTCCCGGGGGCCCCAGCATTTT	CATSDSRGPQHF
-	TRBV27	TRBJ1-1	-	TGTGCCAGCAGAACCACAGGGAACACTGAAGCTTTCTTT	CASRTTGNTEAFF
-	TRBV10-3	TRBJ1-2	once	TGTGCCATCAGGGGTGATGACGGCGGAGAGGGCGGCTACACCTTC	CAIRGDDGGEGGYTF
-	TRBV18	TRBJ1-5	-	TGTGCCAGCCGGGAGTCTTCCAACAATCAGCCCCAGCATTTT	CASRESSNNQPQHF
TRBD1	TRBV29-1	TRBJ2-1	-	TGCAGCGTTCTCCGGGACAGGGGCTACAATGAGCAGTTCTTC	CSVLRDRGYNEQFF
-	TRBV7-2	TRBJ2-6	-	TGTGCCAGCAGCTTATTTACAGTCTTAGCTGGGGCCAACGTCCTGACTTTC	CASSLFTVLAGANVLTF
-	TRBV15	TRBJ2-2	-	TGTGCCACCAGCAGATTGAGGTCTAGCGCTACGAACACCGGGGAGCTGTTTTTT	CATSRLRSSATNTGELFF
-	TRBV14	TRBJ2-5	-	TGTGCCAGCAGCCATGGCCACGGGGGGCCGGCACCCCAAGAGACCCAGTACTTC	CASSHGHGGPAPQETQYF
TRBD1	TRBV12-3/TRBV12-4	TRBJ1-5	-	TGTGCCAGCAGTAGGACAGGGAAGGCGCCCCAGCATTTT	CASSRTGKAPQHF
TRBD2	TRBV28	TRBJ2-1	-	TGTGCCAGCAGTTCCCGAGCGGGGGGGCTCTACAATGAGCAGTTCTTC	CASSSRAGGLYNEQFF
-	TRBV6-5	TRBJ1-1	-	TGTGCCAGCAGCAACCCAGGGTTGTACACTGAAGCTTTCTTT	CASSNPGLYTEAFF